This TCR beta chain is from a study of blood T cells in healthy people across ages. A second PCR of roughly 7 to 11 cycles used a sample-barcoded 5' primer and a J-beta primer mix. Tagging of each cDNA molecule was performed by a template-switch adaptor with 12 random nucleotides. TCRdb recomputed calls from the 5' RACE reads with MiXCR, one row per CDR3 protein. The sample holds fewer than 2 million distinct CDR3 sequences, approximately 40% seen once. There were healthy Caucasian individuals from Russia, aged about 6 to 95, serving as donors. CDR1 and CDR2 from the germline V gene are DFQATT and SNEGSKA (reference sequence). The junction had 15 bases not matched to a gene; V was cut back by 1 base and J by 1 base. The CDR3 has 18 amino acids. Study conclusions and caveats: Versus aged donors, long-lived donors had higher diversity and more naive CD4+ cells.

Points on this clonotype: What it binds is unknown.

The gene calls are TRBV20-1 and TRBJ2-7, with TRBD2 matching over 8 bases. Sequenced: blood. The clonotype comes from a human donor in good health. Written as DNA, the CDR3 is TGCAGTGCTAGAGCGTACGGGGTCGCGGGGGGTACTTCCTACGAGCAGTACTTC. It translates to CSARAYGVAGGTSYEQYF.